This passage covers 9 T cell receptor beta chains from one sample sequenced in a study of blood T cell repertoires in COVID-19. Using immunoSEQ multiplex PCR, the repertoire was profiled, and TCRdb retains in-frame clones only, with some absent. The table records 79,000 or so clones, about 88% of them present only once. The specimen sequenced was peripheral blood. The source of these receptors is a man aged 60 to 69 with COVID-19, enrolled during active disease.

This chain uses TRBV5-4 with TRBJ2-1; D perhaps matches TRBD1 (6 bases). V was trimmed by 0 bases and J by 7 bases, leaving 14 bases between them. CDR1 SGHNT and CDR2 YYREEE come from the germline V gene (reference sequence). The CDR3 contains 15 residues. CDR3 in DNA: TGTGCCAGCAGCTTGGCAGGGGCTCTGGCTAATGAGCAGTTCTTC. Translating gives CASSLAGALANEQFF.

The CDR3 nucleotides are TGTGCCAGCAGCGTAGACGAATCCGGTCGACTCACAGATACGCAGTATTTT. Translated: CASSVDESGRLTDTQYF. The gene calls are TRBV9 and TRBJ2-3; D gene unclear. Per germline, CDR1 SGDLS and CDR2 YYNGEE. The CDR3 consists of 17 residues. V was clipped by 0 bases and J by 2 bases, with 16 bases between them.

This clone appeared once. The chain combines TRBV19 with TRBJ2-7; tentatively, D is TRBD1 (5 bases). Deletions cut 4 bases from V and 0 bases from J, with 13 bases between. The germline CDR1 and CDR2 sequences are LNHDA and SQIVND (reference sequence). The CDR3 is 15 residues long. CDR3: CASSRQRPGSYEQYF. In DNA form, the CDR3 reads TGTGCCAGTAGTAGACAGAGACCGGGCTCCTACGAGCAGTACTTC.

The chain's CDR3 is CAWSHDAGGTGNTIYF. CDR3 coding DNA: TGTGCCTGGAGCCACGACGCAGGGGGGACTGGAAACACCATATATTTT. The V call is TRBV30, the J call TRBJ1-3; 7 bases match TRBD1. V was clipped by 3 bases and J by 2 bases; unmatched bases: 10. There are 16 residues in the CDR3. CDR1 and CDR2 from the germline V gene are GTSNPN and SVGIG (reference sequence).

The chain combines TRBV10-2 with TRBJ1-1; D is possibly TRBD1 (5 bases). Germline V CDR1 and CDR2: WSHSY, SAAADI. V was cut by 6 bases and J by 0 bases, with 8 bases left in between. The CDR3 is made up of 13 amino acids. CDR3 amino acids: CASRGLVNTEAFF. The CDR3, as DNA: TGCGCCAGCAGGGGACTCGTGAACACTGAAGCTTTCTTT.

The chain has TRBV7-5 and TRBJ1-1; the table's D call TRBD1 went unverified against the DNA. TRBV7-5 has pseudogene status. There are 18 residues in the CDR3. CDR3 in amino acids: CVRSLKIQGPLTATEAFF. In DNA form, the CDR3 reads TGTGTCAGAAGCTTAAAGATACAGGGGCCATTGACCGCGACTGAAGCTTTCTTT.

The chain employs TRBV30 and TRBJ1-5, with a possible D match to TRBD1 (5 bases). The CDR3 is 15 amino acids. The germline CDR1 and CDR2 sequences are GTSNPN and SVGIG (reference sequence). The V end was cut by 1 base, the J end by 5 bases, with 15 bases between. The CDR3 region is CAWSGLGQSHQPQHF. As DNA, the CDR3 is TGTGCCTGGAGTGGTTTGGGGCAGTCACATCAGCCCCAGCATTTT.

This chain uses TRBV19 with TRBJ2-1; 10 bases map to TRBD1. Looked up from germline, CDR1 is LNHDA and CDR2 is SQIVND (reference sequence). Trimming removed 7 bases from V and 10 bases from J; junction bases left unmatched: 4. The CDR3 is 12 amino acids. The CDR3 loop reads CASNRDRGEQFF. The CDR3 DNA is TGTGCCAGTAACCGGGACAGGGGCGAGCAGTTCTTC.

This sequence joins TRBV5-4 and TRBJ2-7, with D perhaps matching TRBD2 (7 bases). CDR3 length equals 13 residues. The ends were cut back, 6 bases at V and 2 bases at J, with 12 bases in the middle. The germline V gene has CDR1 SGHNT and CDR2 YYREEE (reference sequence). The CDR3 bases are TGTGCCAGCACTATAGGGGGGGCCTACGAGCAGTACTTC. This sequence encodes CASTIGGAYEQYF.